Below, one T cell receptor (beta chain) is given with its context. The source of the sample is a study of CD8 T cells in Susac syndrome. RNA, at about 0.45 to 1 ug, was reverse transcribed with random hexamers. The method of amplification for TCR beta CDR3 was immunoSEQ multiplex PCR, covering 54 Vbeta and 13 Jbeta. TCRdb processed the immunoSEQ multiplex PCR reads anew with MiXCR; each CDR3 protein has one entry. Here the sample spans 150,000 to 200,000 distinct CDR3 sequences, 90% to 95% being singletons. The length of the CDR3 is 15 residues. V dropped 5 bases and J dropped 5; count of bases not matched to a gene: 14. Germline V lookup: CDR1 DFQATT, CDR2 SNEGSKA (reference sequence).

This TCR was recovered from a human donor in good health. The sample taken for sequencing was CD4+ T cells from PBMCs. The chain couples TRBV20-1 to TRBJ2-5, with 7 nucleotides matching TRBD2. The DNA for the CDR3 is TGCAGTGCTCGCCGCTTGCTAGCGGCACTGGAGACCCAGTACTTC. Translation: CSARRLLAALETQYF.